Below, 10 T cell receptor beta chains from the same sample are listed, as sequenced in a study of T cells in localized non-small cell lung cancer. TCRdb keeps only in-frame clones here, not all; method: immunoSEQ multiplex PCR. The data show fewer than 13,000 clones, around 84% seen once. The sequences come from peripheral blood, collected before any cancer treatment. The receptors shown here come from an older male donor with stage III lung adenocarcinoma.

The rearrangement joins TRBV9 to TRBJ2-3; D unresolved. The V and J ends lost 0 bases and 4 bases respectively, with 9 bases between them. The CDR3 totals 14 residues. Germline V gene data show CDR1 as SGDLS and CDR2 as YYNGEE. CDR3: CASSVGVGADTQYF. The CDR3 nucleotides read TGTGCCAGCAGCGTAGGGGTCGGCGCAGATACGCAGTATTTT.

The V call is TRBV4-2, the J call TRBJ1-4, with D unresolved. Trimming pared 4 bases from V and 7 bases from J, leaving 16 bases between. The CDR3 extends over 15 amino acids. Germline lookup yields CDR1 LGHNA and CDR2 YNFKEQ. CDR3 nucleotides: TGTGCCAGCAGCCCCCTGGAGGGTATGGTTGAAAAACTGTTTTTT. Amino acids: CASSPLEGMVEKLFF.

The genes are TRBV7-3 and TRBJ2-7; 9 bases fit TRBD1. Germline V gene data show CDR1 as SGHTA and CDR2 as FQGTGA. This CDR3 is 14 amino acids long. The J segment lost 5 bases and the V segment lost 2 bases, leaving 4 bases of the junction unmatched. CDR3 in DNA: TGTGCCAGCAGCTTACGGCGGACAGGGGACGAGCAGTACTTC. This sequence encodes CASSLRRTGDEQYF. The full variable domain, rest sourced from reference TRBV7-3 and TRBJ2-7, is GAGVSQTPSNKVTEKGKYVELRCDPISGHTALYWYRQSLGQGPEFLIYFQGTGAADDSGLPNDRFFAVRPEGSVSTLKIQRTERGDSAVYLCASSLRRTGDEQYFGPGTRLTVT.

This clone has just one count. The chain joins TRBV7-9 to TRBJ2-1; perhaps TRBD2 as D (5 bases). Trimming pared 5 bases from V and 6 bases from J, leaving 14 bases between. The CDR3 loop spans 14 amino acids. In germline, CDR1 is SEHNR, CDR2 FQNEAQ (reference sequence). CDR3 DNA: TGTGCCAGCAGCACGACCACTCGGGGCAATGAGCAGTTCTTC. It codes for CASSTTTRGNEQFF. Full variable domain (rest looked up from reference TRBV7-9 and TRBJ2-1): DTGVSQNPRHKITKRGQNVTFRCDPISEHNRLYWYRQTLGQGPEFLTYFQNEAQLEKSRLLSDRFSAERPKGSFSTLEIQRTEQGDSAMYLCASSTTTRGNEQFFGPGTRLTVL.

The chain is built from TRBV5-1 and TRBJ1-6; D not resolved. Trimming left V 0 bases short and J 7 bases short, with 14 bases between. CDR3 length: 16 residues. Germline V lookup: CDR1 SGHRS, CDR2 YFSETQ. In DNA form, the CDR3 reads TGCGCCAGCAGCTTGGAGCAGGCCCCGGAGAATTCACCCCTCCACTTT. Translating gives CASSLEQAPENSPLHF.

The gene calls are TRBV6-6 and TRBJ1-2, with TRBD1 as a possible D gene (5 bases). CDR1 is MNHNY, CDR2 SVGAGI, per germline (reference sequence). The CDR3 runs 16 residues. Trimming removed 6 bases from V and 0 bases from J, with 17 bases in between. This CDR3 reads CASRRLSGGANYGYTF. CDR3 coding DNA: TGTGCCAGCAGGCGGTTGTCCGGGGGAGCTAACTATGGCTACACCTTC.

This clone has more than one count but fewer than ten. Other DNA sequences from this sample encode an identical CDR3 as well. The chain's CDR3 is CASSVVGRGTDTQYF. In nucleotides, the CDR3 is TGTGCCAGCAGCGTAGTCGGGAGAGGGACAGATACGCAGTATTTT. V gene TRBV9 combines with J gene TRBJ2-3; a weak D match, TRBD2 (6 bases). The V and J ends lost 0 bases and 3 bases respectively, with 11 bases between them. In germline, CDR1 is SGDLS, CDR2 YYNGEE. This CDR3 contains 15 residues.

This clone was seen once. The V call is TRBV14, the J call TRBJ1-1; D is undetermined. The CDR3 sequence is 14 residues long. V was trimmed by 7 bases and J by 6 bases, leaving 18 bases between them. Germline CDR1 reads SGHDN; CDR2 reads FVKESK. The CDR3 DNA sequence: TGTGCCAGCACCGAAGATCGGAGAGACGCTGAAGCTTTCTTT. Translation: CASTEDRRDAEAFF.

The rearrangement joins TRBV23-1 to TRBJ2-2; D unresolved. TRBV23-1 is known as an ORF, though its function is uncertain. The V end was cut by 2 bases, the J end by 3 bases, with 13 bases between. This CDR3 is built from 16 residues. The DNA for the CDR3 is TGCGCCAGCAGTCAACTCCCCCCAAGGTACACCGGGGAGCTGTTTTTT. Translated: CASSQLPPRYTGELFF.

The chain links TRBV7-2 to TRBJ2-7; TRBD2 aligns across 7 bases. CDR3 size: 16 residues. With V trimmed by 4 bases and J by 0 bases, 9 bases remained unmatched. CDR1 and CDR2 from the germline V gene are SGHTA and FQGNSA. CDR3 coding DNA: TGTGCCAGCAGCTCTGATAGCGGGCTGAGCTCCTACGAGCAGTACTTC. This encodes CASSSDSGLSSYEQYF.